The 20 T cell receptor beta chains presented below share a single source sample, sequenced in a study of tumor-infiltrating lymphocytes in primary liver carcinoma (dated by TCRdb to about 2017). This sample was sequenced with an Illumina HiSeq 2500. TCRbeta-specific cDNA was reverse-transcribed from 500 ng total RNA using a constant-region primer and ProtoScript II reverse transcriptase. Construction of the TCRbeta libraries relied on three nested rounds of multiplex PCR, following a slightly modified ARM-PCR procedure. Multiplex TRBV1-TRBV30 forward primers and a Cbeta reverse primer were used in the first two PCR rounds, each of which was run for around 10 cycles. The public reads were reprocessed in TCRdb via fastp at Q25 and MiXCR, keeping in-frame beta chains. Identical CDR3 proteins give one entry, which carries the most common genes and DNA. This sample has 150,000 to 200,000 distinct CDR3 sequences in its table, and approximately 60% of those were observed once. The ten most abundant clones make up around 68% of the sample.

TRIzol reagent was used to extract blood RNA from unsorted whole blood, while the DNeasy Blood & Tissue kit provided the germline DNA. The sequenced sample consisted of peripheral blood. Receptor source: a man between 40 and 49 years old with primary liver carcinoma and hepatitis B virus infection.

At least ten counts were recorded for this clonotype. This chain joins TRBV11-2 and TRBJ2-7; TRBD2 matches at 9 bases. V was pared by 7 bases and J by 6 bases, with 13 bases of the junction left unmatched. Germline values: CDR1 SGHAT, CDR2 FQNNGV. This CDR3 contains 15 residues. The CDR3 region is CASTPELAGRSEQYF. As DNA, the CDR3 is TGTGCCAGCACCCCAGAGCTAGCGGGAAGAAGCGAGCAGTACTTC.

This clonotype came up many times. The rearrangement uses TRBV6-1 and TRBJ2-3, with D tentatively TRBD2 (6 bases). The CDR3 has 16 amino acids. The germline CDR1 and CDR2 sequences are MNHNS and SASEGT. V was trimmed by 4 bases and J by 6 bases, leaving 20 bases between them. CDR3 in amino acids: CASSATRSEGWDTQYF. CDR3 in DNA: TGTGCCAGCAGTGCCACAAGGTCGGAGGGGTGGGATACGCAGTATTTT.

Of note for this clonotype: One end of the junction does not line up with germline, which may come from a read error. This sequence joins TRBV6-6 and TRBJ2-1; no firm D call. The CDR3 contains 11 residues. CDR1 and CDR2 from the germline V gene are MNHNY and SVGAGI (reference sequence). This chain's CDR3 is CASSLDAPPVF. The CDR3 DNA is TGTGCCAGCAGCTTAGACGCCCCCCCAGTCTTC.

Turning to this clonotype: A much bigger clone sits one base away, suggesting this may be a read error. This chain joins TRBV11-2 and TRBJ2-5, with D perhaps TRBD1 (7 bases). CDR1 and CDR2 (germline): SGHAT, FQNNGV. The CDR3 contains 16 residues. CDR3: CANSLGGTAQGETQYF. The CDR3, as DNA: TGTGCCAACAGCTTAGGAGGGACAGCTCAGGGGGAGACCCAGTACTTC.

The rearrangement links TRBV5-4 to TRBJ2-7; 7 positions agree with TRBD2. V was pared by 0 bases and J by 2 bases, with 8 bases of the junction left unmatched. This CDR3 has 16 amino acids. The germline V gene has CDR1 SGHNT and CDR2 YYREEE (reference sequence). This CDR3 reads CASSLGQAGSAYEQYF. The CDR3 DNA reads TGTGCCAGCAGCTTGGGGCAAGCGGGATCAGCCTACGAGCAGTACTTC.

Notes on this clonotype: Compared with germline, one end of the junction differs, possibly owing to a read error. The CDR3 nucleotides read TGTGCCAGCACTTACGAACCGGGGTATTTCTACGAGCAGTACTTC. Its protein is CASTYEPGYFYEQYF. The V call is TRBV6-6, the J call TRBJ2-7, with D possibly matching TRBD2 (5 bases). This CDR3 comprises 15 residues. Per the germline V gene, CDR1 is MNHNY and CDR2 is SVGAGI (reference sequence).

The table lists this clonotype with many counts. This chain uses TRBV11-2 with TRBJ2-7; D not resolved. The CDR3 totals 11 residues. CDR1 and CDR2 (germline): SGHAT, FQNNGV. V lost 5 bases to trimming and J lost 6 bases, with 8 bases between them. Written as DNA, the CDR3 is TGTGCCAGCAGCCTTCTGGGCGAGCAGTACTTC. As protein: CASSLLGEQYF.

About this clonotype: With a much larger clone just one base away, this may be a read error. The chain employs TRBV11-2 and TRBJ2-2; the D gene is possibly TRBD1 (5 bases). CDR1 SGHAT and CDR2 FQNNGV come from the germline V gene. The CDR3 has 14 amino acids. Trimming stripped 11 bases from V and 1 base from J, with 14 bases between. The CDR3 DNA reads TGTGCCGTCTACAGGATGCAGAACACCGGGGAGCTGTTTTTT. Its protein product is CAVYRMQNTGELFF.

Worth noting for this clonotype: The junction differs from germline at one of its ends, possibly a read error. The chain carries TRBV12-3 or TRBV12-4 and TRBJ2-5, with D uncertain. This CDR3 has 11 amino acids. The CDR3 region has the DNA TGTGCCAGCGGTTCCCAAGATACCCAGTACTTC. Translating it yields CASGSQDTQYF.

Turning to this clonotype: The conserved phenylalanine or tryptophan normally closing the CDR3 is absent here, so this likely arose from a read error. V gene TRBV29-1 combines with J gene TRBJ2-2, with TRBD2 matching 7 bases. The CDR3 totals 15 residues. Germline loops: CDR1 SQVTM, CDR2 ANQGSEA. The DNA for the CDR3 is TGCAGTGTTGAGGACGCCGCGGGAGCCCCCGGGGAGCTGTTTCTT. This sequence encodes CSVEDAAGAPGELFL.

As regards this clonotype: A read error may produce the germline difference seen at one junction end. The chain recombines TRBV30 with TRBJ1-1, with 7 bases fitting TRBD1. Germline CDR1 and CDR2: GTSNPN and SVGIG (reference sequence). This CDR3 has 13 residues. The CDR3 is CAWSVQGSTEAFF. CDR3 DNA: TGTGCCTGGAGTGTACAGGGGAGCACTGAGGCTTTCTTT.

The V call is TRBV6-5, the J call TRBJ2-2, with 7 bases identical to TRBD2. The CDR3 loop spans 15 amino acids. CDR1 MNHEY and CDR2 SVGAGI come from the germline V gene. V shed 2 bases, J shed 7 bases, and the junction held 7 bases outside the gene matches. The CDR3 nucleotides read TGTGCCAGCAGTTACAAGGCGGGAGTCGTCGGGGAGCTGTTTTTT. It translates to CASSYKAGVVGELFF.

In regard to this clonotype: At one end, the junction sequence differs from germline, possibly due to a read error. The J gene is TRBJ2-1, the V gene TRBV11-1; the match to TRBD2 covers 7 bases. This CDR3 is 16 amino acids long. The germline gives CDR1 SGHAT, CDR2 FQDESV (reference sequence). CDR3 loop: CASSARLAGTYNEEFF. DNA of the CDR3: TGCGCCAGCAGCGCCAGACTAGCTGGGACCTACAATGAGGAGTTCTTC.

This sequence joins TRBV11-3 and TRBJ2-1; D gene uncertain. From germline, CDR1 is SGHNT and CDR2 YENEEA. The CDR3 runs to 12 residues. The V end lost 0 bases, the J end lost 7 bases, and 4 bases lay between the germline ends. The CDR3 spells CASSLEQNEQFF. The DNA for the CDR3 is TGTGCCAGCAGCTTAGAACAAAATGAGCAGTTCTTC.

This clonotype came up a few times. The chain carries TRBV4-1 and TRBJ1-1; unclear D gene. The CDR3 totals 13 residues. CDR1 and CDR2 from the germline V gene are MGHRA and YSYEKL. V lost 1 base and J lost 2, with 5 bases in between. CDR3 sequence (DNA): TGCGCCAGCAGCCAAGGTCCCAACACTGAAGCTTTCTTT. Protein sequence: CASSQGPNTEAFF.

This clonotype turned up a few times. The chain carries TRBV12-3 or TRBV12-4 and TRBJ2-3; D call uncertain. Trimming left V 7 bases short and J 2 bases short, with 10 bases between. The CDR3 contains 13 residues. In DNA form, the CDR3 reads TGTGCCAGCACCTTCCAGCTCACAGATACGCAGTATTTT. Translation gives CASTFQLTDTQYF.

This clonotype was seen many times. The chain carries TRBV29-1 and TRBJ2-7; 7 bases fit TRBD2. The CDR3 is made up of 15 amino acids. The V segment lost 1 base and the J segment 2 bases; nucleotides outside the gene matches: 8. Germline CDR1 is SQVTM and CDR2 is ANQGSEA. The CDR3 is CSVEAISGFTYEQYF. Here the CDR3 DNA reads TGCAGCGTTGAAGCTATTAGCGGGTTTACCTACGAGCAGTACTTC.

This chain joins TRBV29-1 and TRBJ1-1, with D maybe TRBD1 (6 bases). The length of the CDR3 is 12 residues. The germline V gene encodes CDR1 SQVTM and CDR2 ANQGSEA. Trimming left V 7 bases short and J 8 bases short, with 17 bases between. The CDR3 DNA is TGCAGCGGCTCAGGAGGGGGTACCGAAGCTTTCTTT. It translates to CSGSGGGTEAFF.

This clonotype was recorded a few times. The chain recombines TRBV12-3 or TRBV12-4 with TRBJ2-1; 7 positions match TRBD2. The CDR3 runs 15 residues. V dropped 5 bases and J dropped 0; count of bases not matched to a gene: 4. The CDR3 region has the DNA TGTGCCAGCAGTCCAAGCGGGACCTCCTACAATGAGCAGTTCTTC. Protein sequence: CASSPSGTSYNEQFF.

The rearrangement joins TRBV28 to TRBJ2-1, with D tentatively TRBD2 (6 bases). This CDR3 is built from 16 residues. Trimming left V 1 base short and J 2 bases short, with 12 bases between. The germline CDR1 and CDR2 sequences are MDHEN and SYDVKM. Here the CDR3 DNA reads TGTGCCAGCAGTTTATCAGGCGGGGTTCCCTACAATGAGCAGTTCTTC. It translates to CASSLSGGVPYNEQFF.